Listed here are 18 T cell receptor beta chains from one sample, sequenced in a study of cytomegalovirus exposure and HLA in healthy donors. The PCR made use of 60 Vbeta and 13 Jbeta primers. The method was immunoSEQ multiplex PCR; TCRdb's version includes in-frame clones alone and lacks a portion of them. The sample shows 120,000 or so clones, roughly 82% of them seen only once. Sequenced: PBMCs. Receptors originate from a male donor in good health and CMV-seropositive.

The CDR3 region has the DNA TGTGCCACGCGTCCCAGAGGACAGGGCAATGGCTACACCTTC. Protein: CATRPRGQGNGYTF. J is TRBJ1-2 and V is TRBV6-5; the match to TRBD1 covers 8 bases. The germline CDR1 and CDR2 sequences are MNHEY and SVGAGI. The CDR3 is 14 amino acids. Germline trimming cut 10 bases from V and 6 bases from J; bases unmatched to any gene: 13.

This clone was observed a few times. The gene calls are TRBV4-2 and TRBJ2-3; weak D call: TRBD2 (5 bases). V gave up 3 bases and J gave up 2 bases, with 9 bases separating them. The CDR3 totals 14 residues. CDR1 and CDR2 (germline): LGHNA, YNFKEQ. CDR3 sequence reads: CASSQSGITDTQYF. The CDR3 nucleotides are TGTGCCAGCAGCCAGAGCGGAATCACAGATACGCAGTATTTT.

The J gene is TRBJ2-1, the V gene TRBV9, with 10 bases lining up with TRBD2. Trimming took 0 bases from V and 9 from J; bases not matched to a gene: 6. CDR3 length equals 15 residues. Germline loops: CDR1 SGDLS, CDR2 YYNGEE. CDR3 protein: CASSVEDSGRLEQFF. CDR3 DNA: TGTGCCAGCAGCGTAGAGGATAGCGGGAGGCTTGAGCAGTTCTTC. Full variable domain (rest looked up from reference TRBV9 and TRBJ2-1): DSGVTQTPKHLITATGQRVTLRCSPRSGDLSVYWYQQSLDQGLQFLIQYYNGEERAKGNILERFSAQQFPDLHSELNLSSLELGDSALYFCASSVEDSGRLEQFFGPGTRLTVL.

The chain joins TRBV7-6 to TRBJ1-1; 7 nucleotides align to TRBD1. The CDR3 covers 16 residues. V lost 6 bases and J lost 1; bases outside the gene matches: 11. Germline V gene sequence: CDR1 SGHVS, CDR2 FNYEAQ. The CDR3 DNA is TGTGCCAGCAGTTCTCAACTAGGACAGGCGAACACTGAAGCTTTCTTT. Its translation is CASSSQLGQANTEAFF.

The chain couples TRBV4-1 to TRBJ1-2, with a weak D call TRBD1 (5 bases). From germline, CDR1 is MGHRA and CDR2 YSYEKL. The V end lost 5 bases, the J end lost 8 bases, and 15 bases lay between the germline ends. CDR3 length equals 13 residues. CDR3 sequence (DNA): TGCGCCAGCAGCTGGGACCGGGGGGGAGGCTACACCTTC. Translating it yields CASSWDRGGGYTF.

The chain couples TRBV4-1 to TRBJ2-2; TRBD2 agrees at 7 bases. The CDR3 is made up of 16 amino acids. V lost 4 bases and J lost 5; bases outside the gene matches: 10. From germline, CDR1 is MGHRA and CDR2 YSYEKL. Here the CDR3 DNA reads TGCGCCAGCAGCCCAAGGGAGGGGTCCGCAACCGGGGAGCTGTTTTTT. Protein sequence: CASSPREGSATGELFF.

The chain joins TRBV4-3 to TRBJ1-5, with 9 bases fitting TRBD1. Germline assignment: CDR1 LGHNA and CDR2 YSLEER. Germline trimming cut 3 bases from V and 2 bases from J; bases unmatched to any gene: 5. The CDR3 has 16 amino acids. CDR3 coding DNA: TGCGCCAGCAGCCAGAACCGGGACAGGGGCAATCAGCCCCAGCATTTT. As protein: CASSQNRDRGNQPQHF.

J is TRBJ2-1 and V is TRBV7-3; 7 bases match TRBD2. CDR3 length: 19 amino acids. Unmatched junction bases numbered 16, after V lost 5 bases and J lost 0 bases. Germline values: CDR1 SGHTA, CDR2 FQGTGA. In DNA form, the CDR3 reads TGTGCCAGCAGCCCCAAAAGACTAGCAGCCGATAGCTCCTACAATGAGCAGTTCTTC. Protein product: CASSPKRLAADSSYNEQFF.

V gene TRBV5-6 combines with J gene TRBJ2-7, with a possible D match to TRBD2 (6 bases). The CDR3 loop spans 13 amino acids. V lost 0 bases to trimming and J lost 5 bases, with 9 bases between them. The germline gives CDR1 SGHDT, CDR2 YYEEEE. The CDR3 bases are TGTGCCAGCAGCTTGGGACTAGGAGACGAGCAGTACTTC. This sequence encodes CASSLGLGDEQYF. Supplemented by reference TRBV5-6 and TRBJ2-7, the full variable domain reads DAGVTQSPTHLIKTRGQQVTLRCSPKSGHDTVSWYQQALGQGPQFIFQYYEEEERQRGNFPDRFSGHQFPNYSSELNVNALLLGDSALYLCASSLGLGDEQYFGPGTRLTVT.

V is TRBV7-2 and J is TRBJ2-1; unclear D gene. Trimming removed 2 bases at V and 8 bases at J, with 13 bases between. The germline CDR1 and CDR2 sequences are SGHTA and FQGNSA. The CDR3 extends over 14 amino acids. CDR3 in amino acids: CASSLSASYDEQFF. The CDR3 DNA reads TGTGCCAGCAGCTTATCGGCTAGTTACGATGAGCAGTTCTTC. Complete variable domain (other parts from reference TRBV7-2 and TRBJ2-1): GAGVSQSPSNKVTEKGKDVELRCDPISGHTALYWYRQSLGQGLEFLIYFQGNSAPDKSGLPSDRFSAERTGGSVSTLTIQRTQQEDSAVYLCASSLSASYDEQFFGPGTRLTVL.

The chain is built from TRBV4-2 and TRBJ1-6, with TRBD1 as a possible D gene (5 bases). Germline lookup yields CDR1 LGHNA and CDR2 YNFKEQ. V dropped 4 bases and J dropped 9 bases, with 19 bases sitting between them. The CDR3 has 16 residues. The chain's CDR3 is CASSPGLSDGSSPLHF. The CDR3 region has the DNA TGTGCCAGCAGCCCAGGGTTGAGCGATGGGTCTTCACCCCTCCACTTT.

The chain links TRBV4-2 to TRBJ2-1; 12 bases line up with TRBD2. CDR1 LGHNA and CDR2 YNFKEQ come from the germline V gene. V was clipped by 1 base and J by 9 bases; unmatched bases: 4. This CDR3 has 15 residues. CDR3 residues: CASSQGLAGASEQFF. The CDR3 region has the DNA TGTGCCAGCAGCCAAGGACTAGCGGGAGCTAGTGAGCAGTTCTTC.

A word on this clone: Mismatch with germline at one junction end may stem from a read error. This sequence joins TRBV27 and TRBJ2-5; 7 bases match TRBD2. The CDR3 sequence is 15 residues long. Germline lookup yields CDR1 MNHEY and CDR2 SMNVEV (reference sequence). The CDR3 is CASSPSGTWGEAQYF. The CDR3 nucleotides read TGTGCTAGCAGCCCCAGCGGGACCTGGGGAGAGGCCCAGTACTTC.

In its sample, this clone was seen once. The chain links TRBV6-1 to TRBJ2-5; D ambiguous. CDR3 length: 15 amino acids. The V end lost 5 bases, the J end lost 0 bases, and 13 bases lay between the germline ends. Per germline, CDR1 MNHNS and CDR2 SASEGT. The chain's CDR3 is CASSFPRANQETQYF. The CDR3 DNA follows: TGTGCCAGCAGTTTCCCGAGAGCCAACCAAGAGACCCAGTACTTC.

The chain joins TRBV19 to TRBJ2-2; TRBD1 might be the D (5 bases). The CDR3 covers 13 residues. V was shortened by 5 bases and J by 6 bases, with 10 bases between the two germline ends. The germline CDR1 and CDR2 sequences are LNHDA and SQIVND (reference sequence). CDR3 sequence (DNA): TGTGCCAGTAGTGCCTCAGGGTCCGGGGAGCTGTTTTTT. Its translation: CASSASGSGELFF.

This clone has more than one count but fewer than ten. The chain couples TRBV6-5 to TRBJ2-3; a weak D match, TRBD2 (6 bases). This CDR3 is built from 16 residues. With 2 bases removed from V and 6 bases from J, the gap between germline ends came to 18 bases. Per the germline V gene, CDR1 is MNHEY and CDR2 is SVGAGI. The CDR3: CASSYGATGASDTQYF. The CDR3 DNA follows: TGTGCCAGCAGTTACGGCGCGACGGGAGCGTCGGATACGCAGTATTTT.

J is TRBJ2-5 and V is TRBV20-1; D is undetermined. The germline CDR1 and CDR2 sequences are DFQATT and SNEGSKA (reference sequence). This CDR3 has 10 residues. V lost 2 bases to trimming and J lost 5 bases, with 3 bases between them. CDR3 residues: CSARLETQYF. The CDR3 coding sequence is TGCAGTGCTAGACTCGAGACCCAGTACTTC.

CDR3 amino acids: CASREAGVEGETQYF. CDR3 DNA: TGCGCCAGCAGGGAAGCGGGAGTCGAAGGGGAGACCCAGTACTTC. This chain connects TRBV5-1 to TRBJ2-5; TRBD2 matches 8 bases. Germline-derived CDR1 and CDR2 are SGHRS and YFSETQ. This CDR3 contains 15 residues. Germline trimming cut 5 bases from V and 5 bases from J; bases unmatched to any gene: 11.